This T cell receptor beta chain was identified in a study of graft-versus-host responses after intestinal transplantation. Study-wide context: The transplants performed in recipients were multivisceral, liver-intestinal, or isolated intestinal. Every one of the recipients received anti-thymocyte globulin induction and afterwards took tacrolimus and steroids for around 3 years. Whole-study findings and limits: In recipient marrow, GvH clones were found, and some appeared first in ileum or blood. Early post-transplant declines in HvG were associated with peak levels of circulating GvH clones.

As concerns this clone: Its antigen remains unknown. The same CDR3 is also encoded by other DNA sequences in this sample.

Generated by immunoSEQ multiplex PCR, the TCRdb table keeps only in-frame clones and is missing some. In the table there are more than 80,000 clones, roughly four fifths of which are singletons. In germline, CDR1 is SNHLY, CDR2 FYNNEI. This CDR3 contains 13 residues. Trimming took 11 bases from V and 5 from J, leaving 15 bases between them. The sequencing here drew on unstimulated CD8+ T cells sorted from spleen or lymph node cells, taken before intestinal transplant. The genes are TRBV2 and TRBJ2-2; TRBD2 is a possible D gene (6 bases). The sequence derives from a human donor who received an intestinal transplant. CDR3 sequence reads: CAVRAAGTGELFF. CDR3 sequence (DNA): TGTGCCGTTCGGGCGGCGGGGACCGGGGAGCTGTTTTTT.